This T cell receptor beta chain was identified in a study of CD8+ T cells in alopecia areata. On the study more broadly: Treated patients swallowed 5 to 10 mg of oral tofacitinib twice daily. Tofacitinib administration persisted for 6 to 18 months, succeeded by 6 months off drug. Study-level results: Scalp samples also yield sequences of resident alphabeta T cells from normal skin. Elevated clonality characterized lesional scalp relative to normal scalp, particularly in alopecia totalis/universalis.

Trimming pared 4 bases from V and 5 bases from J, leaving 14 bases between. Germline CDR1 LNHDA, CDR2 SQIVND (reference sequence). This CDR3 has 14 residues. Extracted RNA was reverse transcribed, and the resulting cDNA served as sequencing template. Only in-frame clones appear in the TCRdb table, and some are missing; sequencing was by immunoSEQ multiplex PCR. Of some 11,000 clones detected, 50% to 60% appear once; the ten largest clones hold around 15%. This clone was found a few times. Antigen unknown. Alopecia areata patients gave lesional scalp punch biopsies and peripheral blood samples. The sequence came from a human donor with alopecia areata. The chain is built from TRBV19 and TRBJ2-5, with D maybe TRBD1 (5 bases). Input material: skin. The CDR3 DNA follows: TGTGCCAGTAGTACCACAGCAGGGTTGGAGACCCAGTACTTC. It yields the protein CASSTTAGLETQYF.